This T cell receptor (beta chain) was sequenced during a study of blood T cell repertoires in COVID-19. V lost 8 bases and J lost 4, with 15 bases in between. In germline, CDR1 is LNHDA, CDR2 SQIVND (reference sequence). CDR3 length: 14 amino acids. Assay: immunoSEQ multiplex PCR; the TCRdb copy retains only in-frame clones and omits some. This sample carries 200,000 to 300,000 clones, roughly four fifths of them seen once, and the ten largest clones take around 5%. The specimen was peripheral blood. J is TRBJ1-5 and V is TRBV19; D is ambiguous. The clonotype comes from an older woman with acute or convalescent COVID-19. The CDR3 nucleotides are TGTGCCAGTTCGGTCGGGTCTCTAAATCAGCCCCAGCATTTT. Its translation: CASSVGSLNQPQHF.